The 28 T cell receptor beta chains below come from one sample, sequenced in a study of CD8 T cells in Susac syndrome. The RNA, roughly 0.45 to 1 ug, was put through reverse transcription using random hexamers. Using its own MiXCR run on the immunoSEQ multiplex PCR reads, TCRdb lists one record per CDR3 protein. This sample carries 150,000 to 200,000 distinct CDR3 sequences, around 94% of them seen once, and the ten largest clones take 0.12%. The sample taken for sequencing was CD4+ T cells from PBMCs. These receptor sequences come from a human donor with Susac syndrome.

The chain has TRBV27 and TRBJ1-2; TRBD1 is a possible D gene (5 bases). With 8 bases removed from V and 2 bases from J, the gap between germline ends came to 15 bases. The CDR3 loop spans 14 amino acids. CDR1 is MNHEY, CDR2 SMNVEV, per germline (reference sequence). This CDR3 is CASARRGRNYGYTF. The CDR3 DNA follows: TGTGCCAGCGCCCGAAGGGGCAGGAACTATGGCTACACCTTC.

This clonotype was seen just once. V and J are TRBV12-3 or TRBV12-4 and TRBJ2-7, with 11 bases identical to TRBD2. The CDR3 is 15 residues long. The J segment lost 2 bases and the V segment lost 3 bases, leaving 3 bases of the junction unmatched. CDR3 coding DNA: TGTGCCAGCAGTTTGGCTAGCGGGGGGACCTACGAGCAGTACTTC. Its translation is CASSLASGGTYEQYF.

The CDR3 region has the DNA TGTGCCAGCAGCGCGGACAGCAATCAGCCCCAGCATTTT. Translation: CASSADSNQPQHF. The gene calls are TRBV9 and TRBJ1-5; D call uncertain. CDR1 and CDR2 from the germline V gene are SGDLS and YYNGEE. The V end was cut by 3 bases, the J end by 1 base, with 5 bases between. CDR3 length: 13 amino acids.

This clonotype has a handful of counts. This sequence joins TRBV5-4 and TRBJ2-2; 7 bases line up with TRBD2. This CDR3 is 16 amino acids long. Germline values: CDR1 SGHNT, CDR2 YYREEE (reference sequence). V shed 3 bases and J 4 bases; nucleotides not matched to a gene: 9. CDR3 nucleotide sequence: TGTGCCAGCAGCTGGGGCTTGTCGGGGGGCACCGGGGAGCTGTTTTTT. Its translation is CASSWGLSGGTGELFF.

The chain recombines TRBV3-1 with TRBJ1-2; the D gene is possibly TRBD1 (5 bases). V was pared by 5 bases and J by 8 bases, with 9 bases between. The CDR3 runs to 11 residues. The germline V gene encodes CDR1 LGHDT and CDR2 YNNKEL (reference sequence). The DNA for the CDR3 is TGTGCCAGCAGCGGGACCGACGGCTACACCTTC. Encoded protein: CASSGTDGYTF.

The chain employs TRBV6-1 and TRBJ1-5; weak D call: TRBD1 (6 bases). Trimming stripped 6 bases from V and 3 bases from J, with 12 bases between. Germline loops: CDR1 MNHNS, CDR2 SASEGT. This CDR3 comprises 14 residues. This CDR3 is CASRQGFTNQPQHF. DNA for the CDR3: TGTGCCAGCAGACAGGGATTTACCAATCAGCCCCAGCATTTT.

The rearrangement links TRBV7-2 to TRBJ2-7, with 7 positions matching TRBD1. J gave up 3 bases and V 5 bases, and 7 bases lay outside the gene matches. This CDR3 is 14 amino acids long. CDR1 is SGHTA, CDR2 FQGNSA, per germline. The CDR3 region has the DNA TGTGCCAGCAGCCGACAGGGAGAGGGCTACGAGCAGTACTTC. Protein: CASSRQGEGYEQYF. Full variable domain (rest looked up from reference TRBV7-2 and TRBJ2-7): GAGVSQSPSNKVTEKGKDVELRCDPISGHTALYWYRQSLGQGLEFLIYFQGNSAPDKSGLPSDRFSAERTGGSVSTLTIQRTQQEDSAVYLCASSRQGEGYEQYFGPGTRLTVT.

The chain is built from TRBV28 and TRBJ2-2; D is uncertain. V was pared by 3 bases and J by 1 base, with 6 bases between. Germline values: CDR1 MDHEN, CDR2 SYDVKM. The CDR3 length is 14 residues. The CDR3 here is CASSLQVNTGELFF. For the CDR3, the DNA is TGTGCCAGCAGTTTGCAGGTGAACACCGGGGAGCTGTTTTTT.

This chain links TRBV9 with TRBJ2-7; 12 positions agree with TRBD2. Germline V gene data show CDR1 as SGDLS and CDR2 as YYNGEE. V shed 4 bases, J shed 6 bases, and the junction held 11 bases outside the gene matches. This CDR3 has 16 residues. The CDR3 loop is CASSPRPSGGAGEQYF. DNA for the CDR3: TGTGCCAGCAGCCCCCGGCCTAGCGGGGGGGCAGGCGAGCAGTACTTC.

The V call is TRBV20-1, the J call TRBJ1-2; maybe TRBD1 (5 bases). Germline CDR1 and CDR2: DFQATT and SNEGSKA (reference sequence). The CDR3 is 11 residues long. Trimming removed 6 bases from V and 7 bases from J, with 12 bases in between. This chain's CDR3 is CSALWGRGYTF. In nucleotides, the CDR3 is TGCAGTGCGCTCTGGGGCCGTGGCTACACCTTC.

The chain has TRBV11-2 and TRBJ1-5; 12 bases agree with TRBD1. CDR3 length: 16 residues. With V trimmed by 5 bases and J by 7 bases, 9 bases remained unmatched. In germline, CDR1 is SGHAT, CDR2 FQNNGV. CDR3 nucleotides: TGTGCCAGCAGCCCGGCGGGACAGGGGGCATCCCAGCCCCAGCATTTT. It codes for CASSPAGQGASQPQHF. Supplemented by reference TRBV11-2 and TRBJ1-5, the full variable domain reads EAGVAQSPRYKIIEKRQSVAFWCNPISGHATLYWYQQILGQGPKLLIQFQNNGVVDDSQLPKDRFSAERLKGVDSTLKIQPAKLEDSAVYLCASSPAGQGASQPQHFGDGTRLSIL.

J is TRBJ1-2 and V is TRBV5-1; D remains unclear. Trimming left V 0 bases short and J 8 bases short, with 8 bases between. CDR3 length: 12 amino acids. Germline V lookup: CDR1 SGHRS, CDR2 YFSETQ. CDR3 amino acids: CASSLDWVGYTF. The CDR3 DNA follows: TGCGCCAGCAGCTTGGATTGGGTAGGCTACACCTTC.

The CDR3 DNA sequence: TGTGCCAGCAGCTTAGTAGCCAGCGGGATTAACTATGGCTACACCTTC. Translating gives CASSLVASGINYGYTF. The V gene is TRBV11-1, the J gene TRBJ1-2; no reliable D call. CDR1 and CDR2 from the germline V gene are SGHAT and FQDESV (reference sequence). This CDR3 region has 16 residues. Trimming shortened V by 1 base and J by 1 base, and 13 bases separated the two germline ends.

V is TRBV5-8 and J is TRBJ2-7; D is uncertain. V was shortened by 5 bases and J by 5 bases, with 8 bases between the two germline ends. The germline V gene has CDR1 SGHTS and CDR2 YDEGEE. This CDR3 region has 11 residues. DNA for the CDR3: TGTGCCAGCAGGACCGTGGACGAGCAGTACTTC. It codes for CASRTVDEQYF.

V and J are TRBV6-5 and TRBJ1-5; D not resolved. V lost 6 bases, J lost 2 bases, and 11 bases lay in between. Per germline, CDR1 MNHEY and CDR2 SVGAGI. The length of the CDR3 is 14 residues. The CDR3 nucleotides read TGTGCCAGCAGGCCCCACAGTGGCAATCAGCCCCAGCATTTT. Translation gives CASRPHSGNQPQHF.

The chain is built from TRBV20-1 and TRBJ1-1; 8 bases map to TRBD1. Per germline, CDR1 DFQATT and CDR2 SNEGSKA (reference sequence). Losses at the gene ends were 4 bases for V and 0 bases for J; bases not matched to a gene: 1. The CDR3 runs 13 residues. CDR3 protein: CSAKGQVNTEAFF. The DNA for the CDR3 is TGCAGTGCTAAGGGACAGGTGAACACTGAAGCTTTCTTT.

The rearrangement links TRBV4-3 to TRBJ1-1, with a tentative D call TRBD1 (5 bases). The CDR3 consists of 15 residues. Looked up from germline, CDR1 is LGHNA and CDR2 is YSLEER. Trimming left V 1 base short and J 4 bases short, with 13 bases between. CDR3 in DNA: TGCGCCAGCAGCCAAGGAAGGGGTCGGGTCACTGAAGCTTTCTTT. It codes for CASSQGRGRVTEAFF.

This clonotype appeared a single time. The chain has TRBV12-3 or TRBV12-4 and TRBJ2-2, with D hard to call. The V and J ends lost 3 bases and 5 bases respectively, with 7 bases between them. This CDR3 has 13 amino acids. Written as DNA, the CDR3 is TGTGCCAGCAGTTTGAAACCAACCGGGGAGCTGTTTTTT. It specifies CASSLKPTGELFF.

The chain joins TRBV9 to TRBJ2-1; no firm D call. The CDR3 length is 14 residues. The germline CDR1 and CDR2 sequences are SGDLS and YYNGEE. Trimming shortened V by 0 bases and J by 6 bases, and 10 bases separated the two germline ends. The CDR3, as DNA: TGTGCCAGCAGCGTAGGGTCCAGAAGCAATGAGCAGTTCTTC. Translated: CASSVGSRSNEQFF.

The chain combines TRBV12-3 or TRBV12-4 with TRBJ1-2; D unclear. This CDR3 is built from 11 residues. V lost 3 bases, J lost 8 bases, and 7 bases lay in between. The CDR3 bases are TGTGCCAGCAGTTTTTCTTTCGGCTACACCTTC. Encoded protein: CASSFSFGYTF.

The rearrangement links TRBV27 to TRBJ2-7, with a tentative D call TRBD2 (5 bases). V lost 1 base and J lost 1, with 8 bases in between. There are 14 residues in the CDR3. Germline lookup yields CDR1 MNHEY and CDR2 SMNVEV (reference sequence). CDR3 sequence reads: CASSLYRGSYEQYF. The CDR3 DNA is TGTGCCAGCAGTTTATATCGGGGATCCTACGAGCAGTACTTC.

This clonotype appeared a few times. The chain carries TRBV9 and TRBJ2-5; D not resolved. The CDR3 runs to 15 residues. CDR1 is SGDLS and CDR2 is YYNGEE in the germline V gene. V was trimmed by 0 bases and J by 0 bases, leaving 9 bases between them. CDR3 sequence (DNA): TGTGCCAGCAGCGTAGACGCCGGGTACCAAGAGACCCAGTACTTC. Translation gives CASSVDAGYQETQYF.

V gene TRBV7-3 combines with J gene TRBJ1-1, with a tentative D call TRBD1 (6 bases). CDR1 and CDR2 from the germline V gene are SGHTA and FQGTGA. This CDR3 has 15 amino acids. V lost 6 bases to trimming and J lost 7 bases, with 21 bases between them. The chain's CDR3 is CASSSRGTQWDEAFF. The CDR3 nucleotides are TGTGCCAGCAGTTCCCGGGGGACACAATGGGATGAAGCTTTCTTT.

This chain connects TRBV7-9 to TRBJ2-5, with TRBD1 identical over 7 bases. The germline V gene encodes CDR1 SEHNR and CDR2 FQNEAQ (reference sequence). Trimming cost V 2 bases and J 9 bases; bases outside gene matches: 0. This CDR3 has 11 amino acids. The CDR3, as DNA: TGTGCCAGCAGCTTACAGGGGGCCCAGTACTTC. It translates to CASSLQGAQYF.

The chain is built from TRBV6-6 and TRBJ2-1; the D gene is possibly TRBD1 (7 bases). Trimming cost V 7 bases and J 4 bases, with 11 bases left between them. CDR1 MNHNY and CDR2 SVGAGI come from the germline V gene (reference sequence). This CDR3 contains 13 residues. CDR3 amino acids: CASTQGGYNEQFF. The CDR3 DNA is TGTGCCAGCACTCAGGGGGGATACAATGAGCAGTTCTTC.

This clonotype was recorded a few times. J is TRBJ2-1 and V is TRBV6-6, with a weak D call TRBD1 (6 bases). CDR1 is MNHNY, CDR2 SVGAGI, per germline (reference sequence). V was cut by 6 bases and J by 2 bases, with 14 bases left in between. The CDR3 runs 15 residues. Here the CDR3 DNA reads TGTGCCAGCAGGGAACAGGGCCGGACCTACAATGAGCAGTTCTTC. It encodes CASREQGRTYNEQFF.

This sequence joins TRBV25-1 and TRBJ2-7; TRBD2 is a possible D gene (7 bases). This CDR3 has 14 residues. V lost 7 bases and J 3 bases, leaving 16 bases between the germline ends. Germline V gene lookup returns CDR1 MGHDK and CDR2 SYGVNS. The DNA for the CDR3 is TGTGCCAGCATGGCGGGGGCTCCATACTACGAGCAGTACTTC. Protein: CASMAGAPYYEQYF.

V gene TRBV6-6 combines with J gene TRBJ2-7; 11 bases match TRBD1. The CDR3 has 14 amino acids. V shed 2 bases and J 4 bases; nucleotides not matched to a gene: 1. From germline, CDR1 is MNHNY and CDR2 SVGAGI (reference sequence). The DNA for the CDR3 is TGTGCCAGCAGTTACGGGACAGGGGGATACGAGCAGTACTTC. It codes for CASSYGTGGYEQYF.